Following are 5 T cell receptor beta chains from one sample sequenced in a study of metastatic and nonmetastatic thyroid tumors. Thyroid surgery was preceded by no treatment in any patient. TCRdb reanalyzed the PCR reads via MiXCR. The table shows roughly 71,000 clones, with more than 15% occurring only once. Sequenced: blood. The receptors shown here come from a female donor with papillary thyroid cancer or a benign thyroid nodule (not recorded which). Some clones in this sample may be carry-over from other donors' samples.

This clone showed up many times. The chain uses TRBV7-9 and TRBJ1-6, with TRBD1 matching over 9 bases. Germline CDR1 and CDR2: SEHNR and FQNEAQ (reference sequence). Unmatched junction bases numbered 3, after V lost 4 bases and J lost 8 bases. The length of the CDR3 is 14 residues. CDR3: CASSSGTGHSPLHF. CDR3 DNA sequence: TGTGCCAGCAGCTCCGGGACAGGGCATTCACCCCTCCACTTT. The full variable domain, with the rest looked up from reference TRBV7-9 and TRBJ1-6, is DTGVSQNPRHKITKRGQNVTFRCDPISEHNRLYWYRQTLGQGPEFLTYFQNEAQLEKSRLLSDRFSAERPKGSFSTLEIQRTEQGDSAMYLCASSSGTGHSPLHFGNGTRLTVT.

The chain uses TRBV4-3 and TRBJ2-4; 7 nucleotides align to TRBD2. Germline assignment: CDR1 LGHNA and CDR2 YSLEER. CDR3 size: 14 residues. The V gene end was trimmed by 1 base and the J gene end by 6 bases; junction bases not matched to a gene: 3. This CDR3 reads CASSQGTSGNIQYF. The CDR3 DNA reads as TGCGCCAGCAGCCAAGGGACTAGTGGAAACATTCAGTACTTC.

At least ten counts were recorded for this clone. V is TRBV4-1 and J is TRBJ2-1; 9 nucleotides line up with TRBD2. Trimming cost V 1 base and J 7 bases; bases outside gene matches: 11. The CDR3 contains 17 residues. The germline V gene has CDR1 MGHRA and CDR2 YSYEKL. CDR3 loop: CASSQGLAGGPGNEQFF. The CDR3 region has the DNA TGCGCCAGCAGCCAAGGACTGGCGGGAGGGCCGGGGAATGAGCAGTTCTTC.

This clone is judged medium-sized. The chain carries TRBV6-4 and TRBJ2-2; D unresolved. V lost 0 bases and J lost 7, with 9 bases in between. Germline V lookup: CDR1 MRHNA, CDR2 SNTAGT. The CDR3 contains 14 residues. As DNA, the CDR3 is TGTGCCAGCAGTGACTCAGCTGAAGTCGGGGAGCTGTTTTTT. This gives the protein CASSDSAEVGELFF.

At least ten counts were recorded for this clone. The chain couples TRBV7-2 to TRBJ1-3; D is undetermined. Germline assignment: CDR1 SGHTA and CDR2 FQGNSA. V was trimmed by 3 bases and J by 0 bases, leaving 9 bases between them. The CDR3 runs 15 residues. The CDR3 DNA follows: TGTGCCAGCAGCTTCCAGGACTCCTCTGGAAACACCATATATTTT. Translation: CASSFQDSSGNTIYF.